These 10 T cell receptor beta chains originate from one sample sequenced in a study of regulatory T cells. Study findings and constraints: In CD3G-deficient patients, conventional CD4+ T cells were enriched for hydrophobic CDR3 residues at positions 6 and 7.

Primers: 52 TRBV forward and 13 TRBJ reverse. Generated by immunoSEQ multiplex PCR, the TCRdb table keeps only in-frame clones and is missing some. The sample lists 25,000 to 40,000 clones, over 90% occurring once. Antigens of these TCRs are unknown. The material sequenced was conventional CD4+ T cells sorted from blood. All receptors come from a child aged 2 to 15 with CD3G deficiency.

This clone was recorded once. The CDR3 loop reads CASSGTSYGYTF. CDR3 coding DNA: TGTGCCAGCAGCGGGACCTCCTATGGCTACACCTTC. The chain recombines TRBV6-1 with TRBJ1-2; possible D gene TRBD1, 5 bases. This CDR3 spans 12 amino acids. V lost 6 bases to trimming and J lost 4 bases, with 9 bases between them. CDR1 is MNHNS and CDR2 is SASEGT in the germline V gene.

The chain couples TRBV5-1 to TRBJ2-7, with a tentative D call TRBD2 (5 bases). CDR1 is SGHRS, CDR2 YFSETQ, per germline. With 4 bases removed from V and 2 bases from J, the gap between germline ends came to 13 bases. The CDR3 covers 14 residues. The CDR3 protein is CASSPADGAYEQYF. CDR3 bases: TGCGCCAGCAGCCCCGCGGACGGGGCCTACGAGCAGTACTTC.

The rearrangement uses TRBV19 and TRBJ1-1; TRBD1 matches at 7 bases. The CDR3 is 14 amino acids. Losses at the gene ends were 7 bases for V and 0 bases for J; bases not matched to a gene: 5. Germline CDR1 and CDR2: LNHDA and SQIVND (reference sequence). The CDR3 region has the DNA TGTGCCAGTACTGCCGGGACAGTGAACACTGAAGCTTTCTTT. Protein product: CASTAGTVNTEAFF.

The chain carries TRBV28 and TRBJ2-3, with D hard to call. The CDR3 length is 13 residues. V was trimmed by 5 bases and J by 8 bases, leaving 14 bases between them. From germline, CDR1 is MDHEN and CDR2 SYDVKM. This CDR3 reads CASSPPGPATQYF. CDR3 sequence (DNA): TGTGCCAGCAGTCCCCCCGGCCCCGCTACGCAGTATTTT.

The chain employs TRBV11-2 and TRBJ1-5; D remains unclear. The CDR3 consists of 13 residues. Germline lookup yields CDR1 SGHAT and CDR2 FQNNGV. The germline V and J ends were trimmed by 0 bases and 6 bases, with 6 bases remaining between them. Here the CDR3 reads CASSLDHGQPQHF. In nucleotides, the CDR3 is TGTGCCAGCAGCTTAGATCATGGTCAGCCCCAGCATTTT.

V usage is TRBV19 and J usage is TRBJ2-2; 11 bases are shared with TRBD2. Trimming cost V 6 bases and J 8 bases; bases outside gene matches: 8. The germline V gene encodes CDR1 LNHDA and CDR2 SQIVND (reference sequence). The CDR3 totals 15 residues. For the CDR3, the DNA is TGTGCCAGTAGGGGGCTAGCGGGAGGAGTAGGGGAGCTGTTTTTT. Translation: CASRGLAGGVGELFF.

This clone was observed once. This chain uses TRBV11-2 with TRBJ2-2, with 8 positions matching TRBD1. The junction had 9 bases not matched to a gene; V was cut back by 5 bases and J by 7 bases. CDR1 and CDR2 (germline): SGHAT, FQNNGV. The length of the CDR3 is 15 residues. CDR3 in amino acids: CASSPFGQGYGELFF. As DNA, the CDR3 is TGTGCCAGCAGCCCATTCGGACAGGGCTACGGGGAGCTGTTTTTT.

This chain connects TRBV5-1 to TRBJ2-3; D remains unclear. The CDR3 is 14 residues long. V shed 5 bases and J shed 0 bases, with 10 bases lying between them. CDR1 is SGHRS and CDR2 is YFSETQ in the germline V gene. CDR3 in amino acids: CASRWASSTDTQYF. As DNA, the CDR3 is TGCGCCAGCAGATGGGCCTCTAGCACAGATACGCAGTATTTT.

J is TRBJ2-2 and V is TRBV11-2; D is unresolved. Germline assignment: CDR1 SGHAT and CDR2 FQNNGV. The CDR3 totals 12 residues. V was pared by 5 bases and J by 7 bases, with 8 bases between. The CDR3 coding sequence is TGTGCCAGCAGCCCTATAGGCGGGGAGCTGTTTTTT. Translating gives CASSPIGGELFF.

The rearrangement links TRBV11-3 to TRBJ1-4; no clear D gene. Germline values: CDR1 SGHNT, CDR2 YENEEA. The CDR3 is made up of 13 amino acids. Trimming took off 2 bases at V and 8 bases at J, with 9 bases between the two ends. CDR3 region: CASSLFMGEKLFF. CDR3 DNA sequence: TGTGCCAGCAGCTTATTTATGGGGGAAAAACTGTTTTTT.